These 13 T cell receptor beta chains came from one sample sequenced in a study of cytomegalovirus exposure and HLA in healthy donors. Amplification used 60 Vbeta primers and 13 Jbeta primers. The protocol was immunoSEQ multiplex PCR, while the TCRdb copy is restricted to in-frame clones and leaves out a portion. The sample yields approximately 85,000 clones, more than 75% seen once. The specimen was PBMCs. The source of these receptors is a woman in her forties or fifties in good health and CMV-seropositive.

The V gene is TRBV27, the J gene TRBJ1-1; TRBD1 agrees at 7 bases. The CDR3 has 16 amino acids. Germline CDR1 reads MNHEY; CDR2 reads SMNVEV (reference sequence). V dropped 1 base and J dropped 0; count of bases not matched to a gene: 5. The CDR3 loop reads CASSLLKGTVNTEAFF. Written as DNA, the CDR3 is TGTGCCAGCAGTTTATTGAAGGGGACAGTGAACACTGAAGCTTTCTTT.

The CDR3 spells CASSYSTTALWSPLHF. For the CDR3, the DNA is TGTGCCAGCAGTTACTCGACTACGGCCCTTTGGTCACCCCTCCACTTT. The V and J genes are TRBV6-5 and TRBJ1-6; no definite D call. The V end lost 0 bases, the J end lost 10 bases, and 16 bases lay between the germline ends. CDR3 length: 16 amino acids. Germline V CDR1 and CDR2: MNHEY, SVGAGI.

The V and J genes are TRBV7-3 and TRBJ2-7; 8 bases fit TRBD1. CDR3 length: 14 amino acids. CDR1 is SGHTA and CDR2 is FQGTGA in the germline V gene. The junction had 9 bases not matched to a gene; V was cut back by 5 bases and J by 6 bases. The CDR3 loop reads CASSPGTGVGEQYF. CDR3 nucleotides: TGTGCCAGCAGCCCCGGGACAGGAGTAGGCGAGCAGTACTTC.

V gene TRBV4-1 combines with J gene TRBJ2-6, with D possibly TRBD1 on 5 matching bases. Germline assignment: CDR1 MGHRA and CDR2 YSYEKL. The CDR3 runs 18 residues. V lost 0 bases, J lost 2 bases, and 14 bases lay in between. The DNA for the CDR3 is TGCGCCAGCAGCCAAGATGGACAACGCACCGCTGGGGCCAACGTCCTGACTTTC. It yields the protein CASSQDGQRTAGANVLTF.

This clone was found once. The rearrangement links TRBV14 to TRBJ2-1; 11 positions agree with TRBD2. Per germline, CDR1 SGHDN and CDR2 FVKESK. The V gene end was trimmed by 4 bases and the J gene end by 6 bases; junction bases not matched to a gene: 5. The CDR3 has 15 amino acids. The CDR3 sequence: CASSLAGGGFNEQFF. The CDR3 DNA follows: TGTGCCAGCAGCCTAGCGGGAGGGGGCTTCAATGAGCAGTTCTTC.

The rearrangement uses TRBV7-9 and TRBJ1-1; 8 nucleotides agree with TRBD1. Unmatched junction bases numbered 6, after V lost 5 bases and J lost 4 bases. Germline V lookup: CDR1 SEHNR, CDR2 FQNEAQ (reference sequence). The CDR3 runs 14 residues. DNA for the CDR3: TGTGCCAGCAGCCTAGACAGGGGTTCCACTGAAGCTTTCTTT. Amino acids: CASSLDRGSTEAFF.

V usage is TRBV5-4 and J usage is TRBJ2-2; TRBD1 agrees at 7 bases. Germline CDR1 SGHNT, CDR2 YYREEE (reference sequence). Trimming at V came to 2 bases and at J to 0 bases, leaving 4 bases not matched to a gene. The CDR3 has 16 amino acids. The CDR3 DNA reads TGTGCCAGCAGCTTAAACAGGGGAACGAACACCGGGGAGCTGTTTTTT. It codes for CASSLNRGTNTGELFF.

V gene TRBV7-6 combines with J gene TRBJ2-5, with D possibly matching TRBD1 (5 bases). CDR3 length: 15 amino acids. Between the trimmed V and J ends, which lost 5 bases and 5 bases, there was a span of 18 bases. Per the germline V gene, CDR1 is SGHVS and CDR2 is FNYEAQ. The CDR3 DNA is TGTGCCAGCAGCCCCCGACAGTCCCTCCCGGAGACCCAGTACTTC. Protein sequence: CASSPRQSLPETQYF.

The chain recombines TRBV9 with TRBJ1-1; D possibly corresponds to TRBD1 (5 bases). The germline V gene has CDR1 SGDLS and CDR2 YYNGEE. This CDR3 region has 16 residues. The germline V and J ends were trimmed by 3 bases and 0 bases, with 15 bases remaining between them. The CDR3 sequence: CASSASSTALNTEAFF. CDR3 sequence (DNA): TGTGCCAGCAGCGCATCATCGACAGCACTGAACACTGAAGCTTTCTTT.

This chain connects TRBV10-3 to TRBJ2-1; 8 positions match TRBD2. The CDR3 loop spans 16 amino acids. The V segment lost 3 bases and the J segment 4 bases; nucleotides outside the gene matches: 8. Germline CDR1 reads ENHRY; CDR2 reads SYGVKD. CDR3 DNA sequence: TGTGCCATCAGTGATCGACGGGGGGGCAGGTACAATGAGCAGTTCTTC. Its protein product is CAISDRRGGRYNEQFF.

V is TRBV9 and J is TRBJ1-1, with 10 bases fitting TRBD1. The CDR3 has 18 amino acids. Per germline, CDR1 SGDLS and CDR2 YYNGEE. The V gene end was trimmed by 4 bases and the J gene end by 1 base; junction bases not matched to a gene: 13. CDR3 protein: CASSPKLTGGPGNTEAFF. The CDR3 nucleotides read TGTGCCAGCAGCCCAAAACTGACAGGGGGCCCTGGGAACACTGAAGCTTTCTTT.

The chain has TRBV14 and TRBJ1-5; the D is unclear. Germline assignment: CDR1 SGHDN and CDR2 FVKESK. The germline V and J ends were trimmed by 1 base and 0 bases, with 7 bases remaining between them. The CDR3 is 15 amino acids. The chain's CDR3 is CASSQGGSSNQPQHF. The CDR3 DNA reads as TGTGCCAGCAGCCAAGGAGGGAGTAGCAATCAGCCCCAGCATTTT.

This clone was seen a single time. The chain uses TRBV10-2 and TRBJ2-4; perhaps TRBD1 as D (6 bases). V lost 2 bases and J 7 bases, leaving 9 bases between the germline ends. Germline CDR1 is WSHSY and CDR2 is SAAADI. The CDR3 loop spans 13 amino acids. This chain's CDR3 is CASSESQGNIQYF. Here the CDR3 DNA reads TGCGCCAGCAGTGAGAGCCAGGGGAACATTCAGTACTTC.